The 23 T cell receptor beta chains below were found in one sample sequenced in a study of T cell responses to AZD1222 COVID-19 vaccine. Method: immunoSEQ multiplex PCR; TCRdb's copy keeps in-frame clones and lacks some. The top ten hold roughly 7% of the sample, which has about 34,000 clones, approximately 91% seen once. Material: peripheral blood, obtained on day 0 of AZD1222 vaccination. The receptors come from an adult in good health.

The rearrangement uses TRBV7-9 and TRBJ1-5; possibly TRBD1 for D (6 bases). This CDR3 has 17 amino acids. Germline CDR1 and CDR2: SEHNR and FQNEAQ (reference sequence). V dropped 4 bases and J dropped 5 bases, with 21 bases sitting between them. CDR3 sequence: CASSSQHAGATDQPQHF. The CDR3 DNA sequence: TGTGCCAGCAGCTCACAACACGCGGGGGCGACCGATCAGCCCCAGCATTTT. The full variable domain, in which reference TRBV7-9 and TRBJ1-5 provide the parts outside the CDR3, is DTGVSQNPRHKITKRGQNVTFRCDPISEHNRLYWYRQTLGQGPEFLTYFQNEAQLEKSRLLSDRFSAERPKGSFSTLEIQRTEQGDSAMYLCASSSQHAGATDQPQHFGDGTRLSIL.

V gene TRBV28 combines with J gene TRBJ2-7, with 10 bases lining up with TRBD2. The V gene end was trimmed by 6 bases and the J gene end by 0 bases; junction bases not matched to a gene: 2. The CDR3 consists of 14 residues. Germline loops: CDR1 MDHEN, CDR2 SYDVKM. As DNA, the CDR3 is TGTGCCAGCAGATCTAGCGGGAGCTCCTACGAGCAGTACTTC. It codes for CASRSSGSSYEQYF.

CDR3 coding DNA: TGTGCCAGAAGCTCATGGACTAGCGGGACCATTCCGGATGATGAGCAGTTCTTC. It yields the protein CARSSWTSGTIPDDEQFF. The chain joins TRBV5-3 to TRBJ2-1; 12 bases fit TRBD2. TRBV5-3 is marked as an open reading frame, function uncertain. This CDR3 has 18 residues. The V gene end was trimmed by 3 bases and the J gene end by 8 bases; junction bases not matched to a gene: 15.

The V and J genes are TRBV6-5 and TRBJ1-6; 9 nucleotides line up with TRBD1. V was clipped by 6 bases and J by 11 bases; unmatched bases: 11. CDR1 is MNHEY and CDR2 is SVGAGI in the germline V gene. The length of the CDR3 is 15 residues. The CDR3 DNA sequence: TGTGCCAGCAGCCGCCGGGACAGGGAAGTGGCACCCCTCCACTTT. It yields the protein CASSRRDREVAPLHF.

This sequence joins TRBV5-1 and TRBJ1-6; possibly TRBD1 for D (6 bases). The V gene lost 1 base and the J gene lost 8 bases, with 13 bases spanning the gap. The CDR3 is 15 amino acids. CDR1 SGHRS and CDR2 YFSETQ come from the germline V gene. CDR3 sequence: CASSLLVGQDSPLHF. DNA for the CDR3: TGCGCCAGCAGCTTGCTAGTGGGACAAGATTCACCCCTCCACTTT.

This chain connects TRBV2 to TRBJ2-7, with TRBD2 matching over 10 bases. From germline, CDR1 is SNHLY and CDR2 FYNNEI. The CDR3 covers 15 residues. V shed 3 bases and J 2 bases; nucleotides not matched to a gene: 4. In DNA, the CDR3 is TGTGCCAGCAGTGATTGGACTAGCGGACCCTACGAGCAGTACTTC. It translates to CASSDWTSGPYEQYF.

The gene calls are TRBV6-1 and TRBJ2-1, with D possibly matching TRBD1 (6 bases). The CDR3 is 14 amino acids. V dropped 9 bases and J dropped 5 bases, with 17 bases sitting between them. Germline CDR1 and CDR2: MNHNS and SASEGT. The CDR3 spells CASYAPRQDNEQFF. The CDR3 DNA reads as TGTGCCAGTTACGCGCCTCGACAGGACAATGAGCAGTTCTTC.

V gene TRBV6-6 combines with J gene TRBJ2-1; D remains unclear. Germline-derived CDR1 and CDR2 are MNHNY and SVGAGI (reference sequence). V gave up 4 bases and J gave up 5 bases, with 9 bases separating them. CDR3 length equals 13 residues. The CDR3, as DNA: TGTGCCAGCAGTTTTCGGGTCAACAATGAGCAGTTCTTC. Its protein is CASSFRVNNEQFF.

This clone has only one observation. The chain joins TRBV10-1 to TRBJ2-7; possible D gene TRBD2, 5 bases. Per the germline V gene, CDR1 is WNHNN and CDR2 is SYGVQD (reference sequence). The germline V and J ends were trimmed by 0 bases and 5 bases, with 17 bases remaining between them. The CDR3 is 16 amino acids. The CDR3 loop is CASSESGHGVGHEQYF. CDR3 nucleotides: TGCGCCAGCAGTGAGTCTGGGCACGGGGTTGGGCACGAGCAGTACTTC.

The J gene is TRBJ2-7, the V gene TRBV5-4; 9 positions match TRBD2. The CDR3 consists of 15 residues. Germline assignment: CDR1 SGHNT and CDR2 YYREEE (reference sequence). J lost 9 bases, V lost 0 bases, and 10 bases had no gene match. Here the CDR3 DNA reads TGTGCCAGCAGCTTGGATGTCGGCGGGGGGGCGGCGCAGTACTTC. This gives the protein CASSLDVGGGAAQYF.

V and J are TRBV7-8 and TRBJ2-7; 7 bases match TRBD2. There are 16 residues in the CDR3. Germline lookup yields CDR1 SGHVS and CDR2 FQNEAQ. With 5 bases clipped from V and 2 bases from J, the junction kept 12 bases outside the gene matches. In nucleotides, the CDR3 is TGTGCCAGCAGCCCAGGAGCCGGGACTACCACCTACGAGCAGTACTTC. Translated: CASSPGAGTTTYEQYF.

This clone has a handful of counts. The chain is built from TRBV28 and TRBJ1-5; TRBD1 matches 12 bases. Unmatched junction bases numbered 10, after V lost 6 bases and J lost 7 bases. This CDR3 contains 16 residues. From germline, CDR1 is MDHEN and CDR2 SYDVKM. The DNA of the CDR3 is TGTGCCAGCAGCACCGGGACAGGGGGCGTTAGGCAGCCCCAGCATTTT. Translation gives CASSTGTGGVRQPQHF.

The chain combines TRBV5-1 with TRBJ2-2; TRBD1 matches at 9 bases. V shed 3 bases and J 0 bases; nucleotides not matched to a gene: 3. The CDR3 has 16 amino acids. Germline V gives CDR1 SGHRS, CDR2 YFSETQ. CDR3 residues: CASSSGQGSNTGELFF. CDR3 bases: TGCGCCAGCAGCTCGGGACAGGGCTCGAACACCGGGGAGCTGTTTTTT. The whole variable domain, remainder taken from reference TRBV5-1 and TRBJ2-2, is KAGVTQTPRYLIKTRGQQVTLSCSPISGHRSVSWYQQTPGQGLQFLFEYFSETQRNKGNFPGRFSGRQFSNSRSEMNVSTLELGDSALYLCASSSGQGSNTGELFFGEGSRLTVL.

V usage is TRBV7-9 and J usage is TRBJ2-3, with D uncertain. This CDR3 region has 15 residues. V lost 2 bases to trimming and J lost 0 bases, with 9 bases between them. CDR1 SEHNR and CDR2 FQNEAQ come from the germline V gene (reference sequence). For the CDR3, the DNA is TGTGCCAGCAGCTTAAGCCAGGCTAGCACAGATACGCAGTATTTT. This codes for CASSLSQASTDTQYF.

The chain couples TRBV6-2 or TRBV6-3 to TRBJ2-3; a weak D match, TRBD1 (6 bases). Trimming removed 0 bases at V and 2 bases at J, with 12 bases between. This CDR3 contains 16 residues. The germline V gene encodes CDR1 MNHEY and CDR2 SVGEGT. The CDR3 nucleotides read TGTGCCAGCAGTTACTCTGTCGGACAGACCACAGATACGCAGTATTTT. Amino acid sequence: CASSYSVGQTTDTQYF.

The chain couples TRBV18 to TRBJ1-1; the match to TRBD1 covers 7 bases. Looked up from germline, CDR1 is KGHSH and CDR2 is LQKENI. V lost 3 bases and J lost 8; bases outside the gene matches: 3. The CDR3 consists of 12 residues. CDR3 nucleotides: TGTGCCAGCTCACCCGACAGGGCGGAAGCTTTCTTT. It codes for CASSPDRAEAFF.

The V gene is TRBV6-5, the J gene TRBJ1-4; 7 positions agree with TRBD1. V dropped 5 bases and J dropped 0; count of bases not matched to a gene: 3. In germline, CDR1 is MNHEY, CDR2 SVGAGI. This CDR3 region has 15 residues. This chain's CDR3 is CASSPGQATNEKLFF. The DNA for the CDR3 is TGTGCCAGCAGTCCAGGACAGGCAACTAATGAAAAACTGTTTTTT.

The chain uses TRBV3-1 (or the pseudogene TRBV3-2) and TRBJ2-1; D is unclear. CDR1 LGHDT and CDR2 YNNKEL come from the germline V gene (reference sequence). Between the trimmed V and J ends, which lost 5 bases and 0 bases, there was a span of 17 bases. The CDR3 contains 17 residues. The CDR3 DNA sequence: TGTGCCAGCAGCTCCAAAGGGTTAACGGCCTCCTACAATGAGCAGTTCTTC. Translating it yields CASSSKGLTASYNEQFF.

V is TRBV27 and J is TRBJ1-5; no firm D call. Per germline, CDR1 MNHEY and CDR2 SMNVEV (reference sequence). This CDR3 comprises 14 residues. V was cut by 3 bases and J by 7 bases, with 13 bases left in between. The CDR3 DNA reads as TGTGCCAGCAGTTTGTTTGGAGGTAGGCAGCCCCAGCATTTT. Its protein product is CASSLFGGRQPQHF.

This rearrangement joins TRBV3-1 (or the pseudogene TRBV3-2) to TRBJ2-2, with D uncertain. The V end was cut by 2 bases, the J end by 6 bases, with 10 bases between. CDR3 size: 14 residues. CDR1 and CDR2 (germline): LGHDT, YNNKEL (reference sequence). The CDR3 bases are TGTGCCAGCAGCCAACGGCTGGTTGCCGGGGAGCTGTTTTTT. Translated, it gives CASSQRLVAGELFF.

The CDR3 here is CASSQEGAGSVRSREQYF. CDR3 DNA: TGCGCCAGCAGCCAAGAAGGGGCAGGATCGGTAAGGTCGCGTGAGCAGTACTTC. The gene calls are TRBV4-1 and TRBJ2-7, with D possibly TRBD1 on 5 matching bases. Germline values: CDR1 MGHRA, CDR2 YSYEKL. The CDR3 has 18 amino acids. V was trimmed by 0 bases and J by 7 bases, leaving 25 bases between them.

The chain links TRBV6-6 to TRBJ2-4; 11 bases agree with TRBD2. Trimming cost V 6 bases and J 8 bases; bases outside gene matches: 9. The CDR3 length is 15 residues. CDR1 is MNHNY, CDR2 SVGAGI, per germline (reference sequence). CDR3 bases: TGTGCCAGCAGCCCACGACTAGCGGGGAACGACATTCAGTACTTC. Amino acids: CASSPRLAGNDIQYF.

This rearrangement joins TRBV2 to TRBJ2-1, with 12 bases aligning to TRBD2. The CDR3 is made up of 16 amino acids. V lost 6 bases and J lost 8; bases outside the gene matches: 11. Germline assignment: CDR1 SNHLY and CDR2 FYNNEI. CDR3 DNA: TGTGCCAGCAGCCTTACTAGCGGGAGGTTTCAGGATGAGCAGTTCTTC. It encodes CASSLTSGRFQDEQFF.